This T cell receptor beta chain appears in the sequencing data of a study of cytomegalovirus exposure and HLA in healthy donors. Details on this clone: Its specificity is not known.

60 Vbeta and 13 Jbeta primers were used in PCR. Using immunoSEQ multiplex PCR, the repertoire was profiled, and TCRdb retains in-frame clones only, with some absent. The table includes 110,000 or so clones, around 76% detected once. The donors were healthy bone marrow donors. Whole-study findings and limits: Rare sequences made up most TCRs, while some public TCRs were found in many donors. Common viral pathogens seemed, in a later analysis, to connect with several of the most significant clusters.

The sequenced material came from PBMCs. The receptor comes from a man between 35 and 55 years old in good health and CMV-seropositive.

CDR3 protein: CAGKSGTGRGFTEAFF. DNA of the CDR3: TGTGCCGGCAAATCCGGGACAGGAAGGGGGTTCACTGAAGCTTTCTTT. This chain uses TRBV28 with TRBJ1-1; TRBD1 agrees at 8 bases. This CDR3 is built from 16 residues. V shed 11 bases and J 4 bases; nucleotides not matched to a gene: 18. Germline CDR1 is MDHEN and CDR2 is SYDVKM.